Ten or more counts support the clone carrying this T cell receptor beta chain. Its cognate antigen is unknown. Time point denoted: patch test 3, about 24 weeks after DPC sensitization. Treatment specified: therapeutic diphenylcyclopropenone sensitization with weekly scalp DPC. The authors extracted total RNA from unfractionated whole blood. Authors' data handling: The number of TCRs in each sample had a median of approximately 95,000 and spanned about 20,000 to 690,600. MiXCR was run by TCRdb on the RACE reads, yielding one entry per CDR3 protein. The V and J calls come from TCRdb's annotation, not from the publication. The sample holds about 89,000 distinct CDR3 sequences; 10% to 15% are singletons and the top ten take roughly 5.7%. This entry comes from a study of human T cells and chemical hapten exposure. Per germline, CDR1 MNHEY and CDR2 SVGAGI. The V gene lost 2 bases and the J gene lost 6 bases, with 11 bases spanning the gap. The length of the CDR3 is 13 residues.

The study, taken as a whole, reports: Expanded TCRs were compared with controls, and the expanded TCRs formed significantly more large CDR3 similarity clusters. As the donors had alopecia, their immune response may differ from healthy people's.

Sequenced material: whole blood, taken in connection with sensitization to the hapten diphenylcyclopropenone (DPC). This TCR was recovered from a woman aged 50 to 60 with alopecia areata. Some clones in this sample may be carry-over from other donors' samples. The chain recombines TRBV6-5 with TRBJ2-7; a weak D match, TRBD2 (7 bases). CDR3 sequence reads: CASSYGGAGEQYF. The CDR3 region has the DNA TGTGCCAGCAGTTACGGGGGGGCGGGCGAGCAGTACTTC.